This T cell receptor (beta chain) appears in the sequencing data of a study of monozygotic twins with inflammatory bowel disease. Reprocessing the 5' RACE reads, TCRdb reports a single entry for every CDR3 protein and omits DNA. Recorded here are over 150,000 distinct CDR3 sequences; the top ten clones represent approximately 2.5%. Germline CDR1 reads SGDLS; CDR2 reads YYNGEE. The CDR3 consists of 15 residues. The chain employs TRBV9 and TRBJ2-3; TCRdb lists TRBD1, though no DNA is available to test this call. This sequence originates from a human donor with ulcerative colitis or Crohn's disease, or a healthy co-twin of an affected twin (not recorded which). Material for sequencing was blood. CDR3 residues: CASSVTPLSTDTQYF.